This TCR beta chain was recorded in a study of naive and memory T cell subsets. General study points: Diversity fell and Gini index rose from naive through CM, EM, EMRA. Especially in CD8 cells, naive repertoires contained a few larger clonotypes, possibly CD45RA-re-expressing memory cells. Over 95% of naive TCR sequences appeared only once after error correction, unlike memory subsets. TCR counts from RNA may reflect activation-linked expression changes.

Per the germline V gene, CDR1 is ENHRY and CDR2 is SYGVKD. V dropped 2 bases and J dropped 3; count of bases not matched to a gene: 1. This CDR3 has 14 residues. An equimolar mix of two oligonucleotides served as the beta constant-region primer for TRBC1 and TRBC2. Ligated cDNA was amplified by four rounds of PCR with nested alpha and beta constant-region primers and SP2. A 12-nucleotide UMI and the SP2 primer were added to the cDNA 3' end by oligonucleotide ligation. TCRdb analysed the UMI-ligation and nested PCR reads with MiXCR anew, one entry per CDR3 protein. This table holds around 93,000 distinct CDR3 sequences, approximately 10% found once. As regards this clonotype: Its matching antigen is unknown.

The rearrangement uses TRBV10-3 and TRBJ2-7; 10 nucleotides agree with TRBD1. The origin of this receptor is a human donor in good health. The sequenced material came from naive CD4+ T cells from blood. The DNA of the CDR3 is TGTGCCATCAGTGAGGGGGACAGGGGCTACGAGCAGTACTTC. This encodes CAISEGDRGYEQYF.